The T cell receptor (beta chain) under discussion was sequenced for a study of OX40 agonist ivuxolimab in advanced cancers. Overall study context: The patients got ivuxolimab, which is an agonistic anti-OX40 (CD134) antibody.

Concerning this clone itself: Its antigen is undetermined.

With autoimmune disease history or systemic immunosuppression, patients were excluded. Study-wide results and limits: Average numbers of expanded clones were greater in CD8+ T cells than in CD4+.

Produced via immunoSEQ multiplex PCR; TCRdb's table is partial and in-frame only. The profile shows around 62,000 clones, roughly nine tenths of them singletons. The sequencing used CD4+ or CD8+ T cells sorted from blood, collected in a trial of the OX40 agonist ivuxolimab. The receptor comes from an adult with an advanced solid tumor such as melanoma, head and neck, liver or kidney cancer.

CDR3 nucleotides: TGTGCCAGCTCACCAATTGGGGCTAGCGGGAGTAGAGATGAGCAGTTCTTC. Amino acids: CASSPIGASGSRDEQFF. The chain couples TRBV18 to TRBJ2-1; 10 bases align to TRBD2. Germline-derived CDR1 and CDR2 are KGHSH and LQKENI. With 2 bases clipped from V and 8 bases from J, the junction kept 12 bases outside the gene matches. The CDR3 consists of 17 residues. The full variable domain, rest sourced from reference TRBV18 and TRBJ2-1, is NAGVMQNPRHLVRRRGQEARLRCSPMKGHSHVYWYRQLPEEGLKFMVYLQKENIIDESGMPKERFSAEFPKEGPSILRIQQVVRGDSAAYFCASSPIGASGSRDEQFFGPGTRLTVL.